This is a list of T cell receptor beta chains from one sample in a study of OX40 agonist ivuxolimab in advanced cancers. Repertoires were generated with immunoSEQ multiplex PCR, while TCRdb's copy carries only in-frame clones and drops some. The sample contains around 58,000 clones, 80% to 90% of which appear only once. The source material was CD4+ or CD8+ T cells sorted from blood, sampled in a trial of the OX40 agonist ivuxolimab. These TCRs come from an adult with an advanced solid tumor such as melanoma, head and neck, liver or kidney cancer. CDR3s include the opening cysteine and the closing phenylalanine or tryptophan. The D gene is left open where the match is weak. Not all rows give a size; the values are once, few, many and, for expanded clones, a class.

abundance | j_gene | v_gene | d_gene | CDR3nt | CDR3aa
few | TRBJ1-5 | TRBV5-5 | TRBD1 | TGTGCCAGCAGCTTTGCAGGGGGGAATAGCAATCAGCCCCAGCATTTT | CASSFAGGNSNQPQHF
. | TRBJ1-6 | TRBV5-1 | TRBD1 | TGCGCCAGCAGCTTGGAGACAGGGAAGCATTCACCCCTCCACTTT | CASSLETGKHSPLHF
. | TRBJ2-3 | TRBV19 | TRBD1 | TGTGCCAGTAGTTTGCGGACAGGGCACACAGATACGCAGTATTTT | CASSLRTGHTDTQYF
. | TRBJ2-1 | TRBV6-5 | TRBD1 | TGTGCCAGCAGCCCCGGGACAGGGGGACTTGGCGAGCAGTTCTTC | CASSPGTGGLGEQFF
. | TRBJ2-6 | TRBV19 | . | TGTGCCAGTAAGACTCGCTCTGGGGCCAACGTCCTGACTTTC | CASKTRSGANVLTF
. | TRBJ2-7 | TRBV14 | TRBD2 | TGTGCCAGCAGCCCCCCTGGCGGGAGGTCCTACGAGCAGTACTTC | CASSPPGGRSYEQYF
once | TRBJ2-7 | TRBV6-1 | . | TGTGCCAGCTACACTAGGCAGGCAAGCTCCTACGAGCAGTACTTC | CASYTRQASSYEQYF
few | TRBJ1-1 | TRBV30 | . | TGTGCCTGGAGTTTGGGAGGAGGAGCTTTCTTT | CAWSLGGGAFF
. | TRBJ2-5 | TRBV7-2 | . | TGTGCCAGCGGGGCGGGTCAAGAGACCCAGTACTTC | CASGAGQETQYF
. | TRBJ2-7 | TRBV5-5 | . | TGTGCCAGCAGCTTGGCTGATTACGAGCAGTACTTC | CASSLADYEQYF
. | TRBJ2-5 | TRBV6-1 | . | TGTGCCAGCAGAGGGGATCCTGGGGAGACCCAGTACTTC | CASRGDPGETQYF
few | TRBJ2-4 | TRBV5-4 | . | TGTGCCAGCAGCAAGAAGGGAGACTTAGCCAAAAACATTCAGTACTTC | CASSKKGDLAKNIQYF
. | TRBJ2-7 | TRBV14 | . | TGTGCCAGCAGCCAAGATGGTATGGCGGCCCTGGGCTACGAGCAGTACTTC | CASSQDGMAALGYEQYF
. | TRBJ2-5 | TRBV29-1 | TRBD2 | TGCAGCGTTGTAAGAGCGGGGGGGCCCTGGGAGACCCAGTACTTC | CSVVRAGGPWETQYF
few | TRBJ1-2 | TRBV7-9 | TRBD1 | TGTGCCAGCAGCTCGTCCCGGGACAGGGGGAAAGGGTATGGCTACACCTTC | CASSSSRDRGKGYGYTF
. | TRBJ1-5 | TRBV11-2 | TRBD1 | TGTGCCAGCAGCTCGGACAGGGGAAGCAATCAGCCCCAGCATTTT | CASSSDRGSNQPQHF
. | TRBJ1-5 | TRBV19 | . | TGTGCCAGCACGTTCAGTGTGGGCAATCAGCCCCAGCATTTT | CASTFSVGNQPQHF